These T cell receptor beta chains were read from a single sample in a study of early T cells in non-severe SARS-CoV-2 infection. TCRdb itself ran the 5' RACE reads through MiXCR, one entry per CDR3 protein. This table has 45,000 to 70,000 distinct CDR3 sequences, roughly 8.2% appearing once. Here the sequenced sample was whole blood, taken at baseline. Source of these receptors: an adult who was a healthcare worker with PCR-confirmed SARS-CoV-2 infection or an uninfected control (not recorded which). Both conserved end residues are part of each CDR3. D genes are given only for firm matches. Not every row has a clone size; where given, it reads once, few, many or a size class.

>TRBV28|TRBD1|many|TRBJ2-7
CASSRGTVPPYEQYF
TGTGCCAGCAGTAGGGGGACAGTCCCTCCCTACGAGCAGTACTTC
>TRBV19|.|few|TRBJ2-7
CASSIGPKAYEQYF
TGTGCCAGTAGTATTGGTCCGAAGGCCTACGAGCAGTACTTC
>TRBV3-1|TRBD1|many|TRBJ2-1
CASSLSQGPHNEQFF
TGTGCCAGCAGCCTTTCACAGGGGCCCCACAATGAGCAGTTCTTC
>TRBV27|TRBD1|few|TRBJ1-3
CASSSGTASGNTIYF
TGTGCCAGCAGTTCAGGGACAGCCTCTGGAAACACCATATATTTT
>TRBV3-1|TRBD1|.|TRBJ1-6
CASSQFLGTGENSPLHF
TGTGCCAGCAGCCAGTTTCTCGGGACAGGGGAGAATTCACCCCTCCACTTT
>TRBV9|TRBD2|few|TRBJ2-7
CASSVADSGTSYEQYF
TGTGCCAGCAGCGTAGCGGATAGCGGGACCTCCTACGAGCAGTACTTC
>TRBV18|.|many|TRBJ2-7
CASHTTRAPSEQYF
TGTGCCAGCCATACCACCAGGGCCCCTAGTGAGCAGTACTTC
>TRBV5-1|TRBD1|.|TRBJ2-2
CASSLGDRVPGELFF
TGCGCCAGCAGCTTGGGAGACAGGGTTCCCGGGGAGCTGTTTTTT
>TRBV20-1|TRBD2|.|TRBJ2-2
CSARDGLAGDTGELFF
TGCAGTGCTAGAGATGGCCTAGCGGGAGATACCGGGGAGCTGTTTTTT
>TRBV7-9|TRBD1|many|TRBJ1-1
CASSEPVTDRMNTEAFF
TGTGCCAGCAGCGAACCAGTCACGGACAGGATGAACACTGAAGCTTTCTTT
>TRBV13|TRBD1|many|TRBJ2-7
CASSPTDRAPYEQYF
TGTGCCAGCAGCCCTACGGACAGGGCCCCCTACGAGCAGTACTTC
>TRBV7-2|.|many|TRBJ2-5
CASSRGQMETQYF
TGTGCCAGCAGCCGTGGACAGATGGAGACCCAGTACTTC
>TRBV12-5|TRBD1|many|TRBJ2-1
CASGLSSGGGGNEQFF
TGTGCTAGTGGTTTGTCTTCAGGGGGCGGAGGGAATGAGCAGTTCTTC
>TRBV20-1|TRBD2|.|TRBJ2-5
CSARVVLAGTQYF
TGCAGTGCTAGAGTGGTACTAGCGGGGACCCAGTACTTC
>TRBV27|TRBD2|few|TRBJ2-1
CAIGLAGDNEQFF
TGTGCCATCGGACTAGCGGGCGACAATGAGCAGTTCTTC
>TRBV27|.|many|TRBJ1-4
CASRGSEGTNEKLFF
TGTGCCAGCAGGGGTTCAGAGGGCACTAATGAAAAACTGTTTTTT
>TRBV5-1|.|few|TRBJ2-7
CASSSLRDRDGDEQYF
TGCGCCAGCAGCTCACTCCGGGACCGCGATGGGGACGAGCAGTACTTC
>TRBV28|TRBD2|many|TRBJ2-7
CASSLLLGGSTYEQYF
TGTGCCAGCAGTCTGCTCCTAGGCGGGAGTACTTACGAGCAGTACTTC
>TRBV4-2|.|many|TRBJ2-1
CASSQGGLSYNEQFF
TGTGCCAGCAGCCAAGGGGGTCTCTCCTACAATGAGCAGTTCTTC
>TRBV7-2|.|.|TRBJ2-7
CASSVVYSYEQYF
TGTGCCAGCAGCGTTGTTTACTCCTACGAGCAGTACTTC
>TRBV7-9|.|once|TRBJ2-7
CASSWRDSAIEQYF
TGTGCCAGCAGCTGGCGCGACAGTGCCATCGAGCAGTACTTC
>TRBV27|.|many|TRBJ1-1
CASSFNTGTRNTEAFF
TGTGCCAGCAGTTTTAACACAGGGACGAGGAACACTGAAGCTTTCTTT
>TRBV18|.|many|TRBJ2-4
CASSQQGQNIQYF
TGTGCCAGCTCACAACAGGGACAAAACATTCAGTACTTC
>TRBV6-5|TRBD1|.|TRBJ2-4
CASSKLPGTGGDIQYF
TGTGCCAGCAGTAAACTCCCCGGGACAGGGGGCGACATTCAGTACTTC
>TRBV7-2|.|.|TRBJ2-7
CASSLNIGVYEQYF
TGTGCCAGCAGCTTAAACATAGGTGTCTACGAGCAGTACTTC
>TRBV21-1|.|many|TRBJ2-7
CASSKALGGRTYEQYF
TGTGCCAGCAGCAAAGCGCTTGGGGGTCGGACCTACGAGCAGTACTTC
>TRBV28|TRBD1|.|TRBJ2-5
CASNRQGAFGYQYF
TGTGCCAGCAACCGACAGGGCGCCTTCGGGTACCAGTACTTC
>TRBV5-1|.|many|TRBJ2-7
CASSTRERPYEQYF
TGCGCCAGCAGCACCAGAGAGCGCCCCTACGAGCAGTACTTC
>TRBV7-9|.|many|TRBJ1-3
CASSPQVGNTIYF
TGTGCCAGCAGCCCCCAGGTCGGAAACACCATATATTTT
>TRBV18|TRBD2|few|TRBJ2-7
CASSPQVQLAGEAEQYF
TGTGCCAGCTCACCCCAAGTCCAACTAGCGGGAGAGGCCGAGCAGTACTTC
>TRBV12-3/TRBV12-4|TRBD1|many|TRBJ1-5
CASSLEGAISNQPQHF
TGTGCCAGCAGTTTAGAGGGGGCGATTAGCAATCAGCCCCAGCATTTT
>TRBV20-1|.|few|TRBJ2-5
CSAARDRTVKTQYF
TGCAGTGCCGCGCGGGACCGGACGGTCAAGACCCAGTACTTC
>TRBV7-6|TRBD1|few|TRBJ2-1
CASSLLGDRESSYNEQFF
TGTGCCAGCAGCTTATTAGGGGACAGAGAAAGCTCCTACAATGAGCAGTTCTTC
>TRBV7-6|.|many|TRBJ2-1
CASSPGGTEQFF
TGTGCCAGCAGCCCTGGGGGGACTGAGCAGTTCTTC
>TRBV3-1|.|few|TRBJ2-5
CASSQEQTAETQYF
TGTGCCAGCAGCCAGGAGCAAACGGCAGAGACCCAGTACTTC
>TRBV28|.|once|TRBJ1-2
CASTAGRGYGYTF
TGTGCCAGCACCGCCGGCAGGGGCTATGGCTACACCTTC
>TRBV20-1|.|few|TRBJ1-1
CSARDPGGSTEAFF
TGCAGTGCTAGAGATCCCGGGGGGAGTACTGAAGCTTTCTTT
>TRBV27|.|.|TRBJ2-3
CASSLGGVVADTQYF
TGTGCCAGCAGTTTAGGGGGTGTTGTGGCAGATACGCAGTATTTT
>TRBV5-1|TRBD2|many|TRBJ2-3
CASSLFVRLAGPYSSTDTQYF
TGCGCCAGCAGCTTGTTCGTTCGCCTAGCGGGACCTTACAGCAGCACAGATACGCAGTATTTT
>TRBV5-1|.|.|TRBJ1-1
CASSTRSSVITEAFF
TGCGCCAGCAGCACGAGATCCTCAGTGATCACTGAAGCTTTCTTT
>TRBV7-9|.|few|TRBJ2-1
CASSKGTEQFF
TGTGCCAGCAGTAAGGGGACGGAGCAGTTCTTC
>TRBV27|.|medium-sized|TRBJ1-2
CASSLSAGSYGYTF
TGTGCCAGCAGTTTATCGGCAGGGAGCTATGGCTACACCTTC
>TRBV10-3|TRBD2|many|TRBJ2-1
CAISESLVAGGPYEQFF
TGTGCCATCAGTGAGTCGTTAGTAGCGGGAGGGCCTTATGAGCAGTTCTTC
>TRBV29-1|.|many|TRBJ1-1
CSVLFKMNTEAFF
TGCAGCGTTCTCTTCAAAATGAACACTGAAGCTTTCTTT
>TRBV6-2/TRBV6-3|.|.|TRBJ1-2
CASRTTGNYGYTF
TGTGCCAGCAGAACGACAGGCAACTATGGCTACACCTTC
>TRBV6-1|.|few|TRBJ2-7
CASSLQPGTSPEQYF
TGTGCCAGCAGTCTTCAACCCGGGACTTCTCCAGAGCAGTACTTC
>TRBV4-1|.|many|TRBJ2-7
CASSQEGGNEQYF
TGCGCCAGCAGCCAAGAAGGCGGGAACGAGCAGTACTTC
>TRBV5-4|TRBD2|.|TRBJ2-1
CASRSAGTRPSHNEQFF
TGTGCCAGCAGATCGGCCGGGACTAGACCATCCCACAATGAGCAGTTCTTC
>TRBV11-2|.|.|TRBJ2-1
CASSLAGWQFF
TGTGCCAGCAGCTTAGCCGGTTGGCAGTTCTTC
>TRBV7-8|.|.|TRBJ2-1
CASSLVGLNQYNEQFF
TGTGCCAGCAGCTTGGTCGGACTAAATCAATACAATGAGCAGTTCTTC
>TRBV21-1|.|.|TRBJ2-7
CASSKPGRTSGIPEQYF
TGTGCCAGCAGCAAACCCGGGAGGACTAGCGGGATTCCCGAGCAGTACTTC
>TRBV4-2|TRBD2|few|TRBJ2-7
CASSQPTSGTYEQYF
TGTGCCAGCAGCCAACCGACTAGCGGAACCTACGAGCAGTACTTC
>TRBV11-2|TRBD2|many|TRBJ2-1
CASSPMFAGGHNEQFF
TGTGCCAGCAGCCCCATGTTCGCGGGAGGCCACAATGAGCAGTTCTTC
>TRBV12-3/TRBV12-4|.|few|TRBJ2-1
CASSPTVNEQFF
TGTGCCAGCAGTCCGACGGTGAATGAGCAGTTCTTC
>TRBV6-2/TRBV6-3|.|many|TRBJ2-7
CASTNTPAVTISYEQYF
TGTGCCAGCACAAATACTCCCGCGGTGACGATCTCCTACGAGCAGTACTTC
>TRBV2|.|many|TRBJ2-7
CASITTSFYEQYF
TGTGCCAGCATTACCACTAGCTTTTACGAGCAGTACTTC
>TRBV20-1|TRBD2|many|TRBJ2-1
CSASARESYYNEQFF
TGCAGTGCTAGCGCGCGGGAGAGTTACTACAATGAGCAGTTCTTC